The T cell receptor (beta chain) described here comes from a study of molecular identifiers for immune sequencing clone quantification. At least ten counts were recorded for this clonotype. Its antigen is currently unknown. A single record per CDR3 protein comes from TCRdb applying MiXCR to the PCR reads. The sample contains a few hundred thousand distinct CDR3 sequences, roughly 23% of which appear only once. J lost 10 bases, V lost 0 bases, and 15 bases had no gene match. This CDR3 contains 17 residues. Germline CDR1 reads LGHNA; CDR2 reads YSLEER. Naive CD8 T cells, phenotype CD8+CD4-CCR7+CD45RA+, were sorted. Whole-study findings and limits: Highly expanded clone sizes could end up underestimated if a barcode were shared by identical TCR molecules. In a background of about a million naive cells, spiked Jurkat TCR RNA from one cell was reportedly detectable.

The sequenced sample was naive CD8+ T cells from blood, with Jurkat cell RNA spiked in. As for subset: FACS-sorted CD8+CD4-CCR7+CD45RA+ naive T cells. The source of this sequence is a human donor in good health. Some libraries in this study had Jurkat cell RNA spiked in. This sequence joins TRBV4-3 and TRBJ1-5, with 7 bases matching TRBD1. The CDR3 DNA reads TGCGCCAGCAGCCAAGATCCGGCAGGGGGACGTCAAGGACCCCAGCATTTT. This translates into CASSQDPAGGRQGPQHF.